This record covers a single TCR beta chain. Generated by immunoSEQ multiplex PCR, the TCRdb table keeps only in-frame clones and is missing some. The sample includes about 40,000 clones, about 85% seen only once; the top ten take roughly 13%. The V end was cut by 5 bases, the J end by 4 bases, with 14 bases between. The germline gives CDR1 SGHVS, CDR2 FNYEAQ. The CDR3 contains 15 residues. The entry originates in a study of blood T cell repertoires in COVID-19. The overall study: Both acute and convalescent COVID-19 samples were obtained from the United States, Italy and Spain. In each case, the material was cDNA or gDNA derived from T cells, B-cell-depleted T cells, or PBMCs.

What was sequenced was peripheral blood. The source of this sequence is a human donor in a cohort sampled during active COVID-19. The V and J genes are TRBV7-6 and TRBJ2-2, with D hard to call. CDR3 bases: TGTGCCAGCAGCCCTCCCCCGCGAGTCACCGGGGAGCTGTTTTTT. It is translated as CASSPPPRVTGELFF.